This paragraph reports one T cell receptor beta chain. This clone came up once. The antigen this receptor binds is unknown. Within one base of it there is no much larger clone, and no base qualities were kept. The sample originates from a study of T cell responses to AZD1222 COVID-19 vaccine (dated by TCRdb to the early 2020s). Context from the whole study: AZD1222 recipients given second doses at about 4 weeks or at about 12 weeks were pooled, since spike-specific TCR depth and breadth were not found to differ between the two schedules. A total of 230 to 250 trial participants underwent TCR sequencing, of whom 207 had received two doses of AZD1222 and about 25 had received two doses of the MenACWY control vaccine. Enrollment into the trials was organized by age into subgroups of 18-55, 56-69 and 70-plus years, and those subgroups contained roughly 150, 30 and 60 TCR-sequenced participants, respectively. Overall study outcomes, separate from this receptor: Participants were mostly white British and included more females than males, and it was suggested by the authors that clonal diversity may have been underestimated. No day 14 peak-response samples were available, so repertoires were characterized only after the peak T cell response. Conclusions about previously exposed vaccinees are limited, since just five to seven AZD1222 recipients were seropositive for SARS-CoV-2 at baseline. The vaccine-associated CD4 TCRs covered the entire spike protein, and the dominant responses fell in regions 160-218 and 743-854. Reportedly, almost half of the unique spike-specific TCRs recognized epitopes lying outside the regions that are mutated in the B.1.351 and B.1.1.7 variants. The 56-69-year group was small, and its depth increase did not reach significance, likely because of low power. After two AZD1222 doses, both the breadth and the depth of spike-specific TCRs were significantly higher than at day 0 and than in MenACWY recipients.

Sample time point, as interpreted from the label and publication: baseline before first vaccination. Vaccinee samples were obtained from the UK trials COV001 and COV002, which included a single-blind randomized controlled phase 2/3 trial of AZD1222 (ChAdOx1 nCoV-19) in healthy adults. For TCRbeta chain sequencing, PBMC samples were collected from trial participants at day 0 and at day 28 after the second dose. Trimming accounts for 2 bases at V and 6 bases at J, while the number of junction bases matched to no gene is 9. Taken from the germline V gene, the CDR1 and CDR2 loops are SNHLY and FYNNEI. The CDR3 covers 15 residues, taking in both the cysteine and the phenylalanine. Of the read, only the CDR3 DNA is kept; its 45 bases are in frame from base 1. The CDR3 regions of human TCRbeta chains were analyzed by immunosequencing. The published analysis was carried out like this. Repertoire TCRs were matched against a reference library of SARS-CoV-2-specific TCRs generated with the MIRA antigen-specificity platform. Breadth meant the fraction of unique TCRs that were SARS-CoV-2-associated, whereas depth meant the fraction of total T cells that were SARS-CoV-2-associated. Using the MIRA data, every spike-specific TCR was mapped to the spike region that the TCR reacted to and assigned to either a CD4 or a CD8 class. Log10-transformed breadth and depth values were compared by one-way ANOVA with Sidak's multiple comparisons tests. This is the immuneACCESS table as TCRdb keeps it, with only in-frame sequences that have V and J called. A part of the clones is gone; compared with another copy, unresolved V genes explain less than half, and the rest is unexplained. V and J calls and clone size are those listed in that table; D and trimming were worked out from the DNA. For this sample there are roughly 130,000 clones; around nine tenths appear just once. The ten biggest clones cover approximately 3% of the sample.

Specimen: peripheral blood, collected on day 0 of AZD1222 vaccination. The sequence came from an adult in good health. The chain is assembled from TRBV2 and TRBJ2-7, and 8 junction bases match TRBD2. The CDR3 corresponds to CASSEPGLGSLEQYF. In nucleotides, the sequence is TGTGCCAGCAGTGAACCGGGACTAGGCTCCCTCGAGCAGTACTTC.